The 29 T cell receptor beta chains presented below share a single source sample, sequenced in a study of shared clonotypes between healthy human individuals. Profiled with immunoSEQ multiplex PCR; TCRdb holds only in-frame clones, not every one. This sample has roughly 2.4 million clones, with approximately 95% found just once. Sequenced: naive CD4+ T cells sorted from blood. Subset noted: CD45RA+ positively selected. All receptors derive from a man between 18 and 29 years old in good health.

The gene calls are TRBV9 and TRBJ2-3; TRBD1 agrees at 9 bases. This CDR3 region has 16 residues. After removal of 4 bases from V and 3 bases from J, the junction contained 9 bases not matched to a gene. Germline V gene lookup returns CDR1 SGDLS and CDR2 YYNGEE. The CDR3 DNA reads as TGTGCCAGCAGCACGGGGACAGGGAAGGGGACAGATACGCAGTATTTT. It is translated as CASSTGTGKGTDTQYF. The whole variable domain, remainder taken from reference TRBV9 and TRBJ2-3, is DSGVTQTPKHLITATGQRVTLRCSPRSGDLSVYWYQQSLDQGLQFLIQYYNGEERAKGNILERFSAQQFPDLHSELNLSSLELGDSALYFCASSTGTGKGTDTQYFGPGTRLTVL.

The V call is TRBV4-2, the J call TRBJ2-5; 9 bases agree with TRBD1. Germline V gives CDR1 LGHNA, CDR2 YNFKEQ. J was trimmed by 5 bases and V by 2 bases; bases with no gene match: 6. The CDR3 has 15 residues. In nucleotides, the CDR3 is TGTGCCAGCAGCCAAACCACAGGGGGCAGTGAGACCCAGTACTTC. Protein sequence: CASSQTTGGSETQYF.

The chain combines TRBV10-3 with TRBJ2-5, with a weak D call TRBD2 (6 bases). The V and J ends lost 3 bases and 4 bases respectively, with 15 bases between them. There are 15 residues in the CDR3. CDR1 is ENHRY and CDR2 is SYGVKD in the germline V gene. In DNA form, the CDR3 reads TGTGCCATCAGTGATATTGTGGGAGGTGGAGAGACCCAGTACTTC. Its protein is CAISDIVGGGETQYF.

The rearrangement joins TRBV11-1 to TRBJ1-1, with D maybe TRBD1 (6 bases). The CDR3 spans 15 residues. CDR1 is SGHAT and CDR2 is FQDESV in the germline V gene (reference sequence). The V gene lost 2 bases and the J gene lost 0 bases, with 10 bases spanning the gap. The CDR3 coding sequence is TGTGCCAGCAGCTTAACAGGGACGGTGAACACTGAAGCTTTCTTT. Translating it yields CASSLTGTVNTEAFF. The complete variable domain, with remaining parts taken from reference TRBV11-1 and TRBJ1-1, reads EAEVAQSPRYKITEKSQAVAFWCDPISGHATLYWYRQILGQGPELLVQFQDESVVDDSQLPKDRFSAERLKGVDSTLKIQPAELGDSAMYLCASSLTGTVNTEAFFGQGTRLTVV.

This chain joins TRBV28 and TRBJ1-5, with D possibly being TRBD1 (5 bases). Germline V CDR1 and CDR2: MDHEN, SYDVKM. V lost 5 bases, J lost 7 bases, and 12 bases lay in between. This CDR3 is built from 13 residues. CDR3 nucleotides: TGTGCCAGCAGTCCCCAGGGAGGACAGCCCCAGCATTTT. Protein product: CASSPQGGQPQHF.

The V and J genes are TRBV4-1 and TRBJ1-2; no clear D gene. The CDR3 spans 15 residues. Germline V gene data show CDR1 as MGHRA and CDR2 as YSYEKL. V gave up 0 bases and J gave up 0 bases, with 8 bases separating them. CDR3 DNA sequence: TGCGCCAGCAGCCAAGATGAGGCAGCTAACTATGGCTACACCTTC. Amino acid sequence: CASSQDEAANYGYTF.

Points on this clone: The junction shows a germline mismatch at one end, possibly a read error. The chain recombines TRBV10-2 with TRBJ2-5; no reliable D call. The CDR3 length is 13 residues. Looked up from germline, CDR1 is WSHSY and CDR2 is SAAADI. The CDR3 DNA reads TGCGCCAGCAGTGAAAGCCGCCAAGGGACCCAGTACTTC. Amino acids: CASSESRQGTQYF.

The J gene is TRBJ2-7, the V gene TRBV15; D not resolved. From germline, CDR1 is LNHNV and CDR2 YYDKDF (reference sequence). This CDR3 has 16 residues. V lost 0 bases and J lost 7, with 19 bases in between. The CDR3 DNA reads as TGTGCCACCAGCAGAGAGGATGCCGAAAGTATAAGTGAGCAGTACTTC. This translates into CATSREDAESISEQYF.

The rearrangement links TRBV6-1 to TRBJ1-2; D is ambiguous. V dropped 4 bases and J dropped 2 bases, with 11 bases sitting between them. Germline V lookup: CDR1 MNHNS, CDR2 SASEGT. The CDR3 is 14 residues long. CDR3 DNA sequence: TGTGCCAGCAGTGCACGGGCCCCCAACTATGGCTACACCTTC. This sequence encodes CASSARAPNYGYTF.

This chain joins TRBV5-5 and TRBJ2-1; TRBD2 matches at 9 bases. V was clipped by 1 base and J by 4 bases; unmatched bases: 3. This CDR3 is built from 15 residues. Germline CDR1 and CDR2: SGHKS and YYEKEE (reference sequence). This CDR3 is CASSLTSGLYNEQFF. The CDR3 nucleotides are TGTGCCAGCAGCTTGACTAGCGGGCTTTACAATGAGCAGTTCTTC.

V usage is TRBV29-1 and J usage is TRBJ2-1; no clear D. The CDR3 covers 14 residues. V lost 5 bases, J lost 3 bases, and 14 bases lay in between. Germline-derived CDR1 and CDR2 are SQVTM and ANQGSEA. In nucleotides, the CDR3 is TGCAGCGTTTCCCAGGCTACAAACTACAATGAGCAGTTCTTC. This sequence encodes CSVSQATNYNEQFF.

The rearrangement joins TRBV7-2 to TRBJ2-7; 9 bases align to TRBD2. There are 14 residues in the CDR3. Trimming cost V 2 bases and J 6 bases; bases outside gene matches: 5. Germline-derived CDR1 and CDR2 are SGHTA and FQGNSA. The CDR3 here is CASSLQAGGAEQYF. The CDR3, as DNA: TGTGCCAGCAGCTTACAAGCGGGAGGTGCCGAGCAGTACTTC. The complete variable domain, with remaining parts taken from reference TRBV7-2 and TRBJ2-7, reads GAGVSQSPSNKVTEKGKDVELRCDPISGHTALYWYRQSLGQGLEFLIYFQGNSAPDKSGLPSDRFSAERTGGSVSTLTIQRTQQEDSAVYLCASSLQAGGAEQYFGPGTRLTVT.

The chain recombines TRBV11-2 with TRBJ2-6; no reliable D call. Trimming left V 5 bases short and J 1 base short, with 15 bases between. Germline V gene data show CDR1 as SGHAT and CDR2 as FQNNGV. The CDR3 covers 17 residues. The CDR3 protein is CASSLQSVGSGANVLTF. For the CDR3, the DNA is TGTGCCAGCAGCCTGCAATCAGTAGGGTCTGGGGCCAACGTCCTGACTTTC.

This clone was detected only once. The chain links TRBV6-6 to TRBJ1-1; TRBD1 aligns across 8 bases. Trimming took 3 bases from V and 8 from J; bases not matched to a gene: 14. The CDR3 is 16 amino acids. Germline CDR1 and CDR2: MNHNY and SVGAGI (reference sequence). The CDR3 nucleotides read TGTGCCAGCAGTTATAATCCGGGACAGGTCCAAAAGGAAGCTTTCTTT. It translates to CASSYNPGQVQKEAFF.

V and J are TRBV6-5 and TRBJ1-1; D is uncertain. Trimming shortened V by 6 bases and J by 0 bases, and 8 bases separated the two germline ends. CDR1 and CDR2 (germline): MNHEY, SVGAGI. CDR3 size: 13 residues. DNA of the CDR3: TGTGCCAGCAGACGACTGCTGAACACTGAAGCTTTCTTT. This translates into CASRRLLNTEAFF.

The V gene is TRBV6-1, the J gene TRBJ2-1, with 12 bases aligning to TRBD2. The length of the CDR3 is 15 residues. Germline V gives CDR1 MNHNS, CDR2 SASEGT. V dropped 3 bases and J dropped 8; count of bases not matched to a gene: 5. CDR3 sequence reads: CASSETSGRWDEQFF. The DNA for the CDR3 is TGTGCCAGCAGTGAGACTAGCGGGAGATGGGATGAGCAGTTCTTC.

The chain uses TRBV9 and TRBJ2-2, with 8 bases aligning to TRBD1. This CDR3 has 17 residues. V lost 6 bases to trimming and J lost 3 bases; unmatched junction nucleotides: 13. Germline CDR1 SGDLS, CDR2 YYNGEE. The CDR3 DNA reads TGTGCCAGCATAACGGGTGAGTCAGGGGGCTACACCGGGGAGCTGTTTTTT. This gives the protein CASITGESGGYTGELFF.

CDR3 coding DNA: TGTGCCAGCAGTGAAGTGAGTTTCGGCTACACCGGGGAGCTGTTTTTT. Residues: CASSEVSFGYTGELFF. The J gene is TRBJ2-2, the V gene TRBV6-1; no reliable D call. The germline CDR1 and CDR2 sequences are MNHNS and SASEGT. The CDR3 is 16 amino acids. Trimming cost V 1 base and J 3 bases, with 12 bases left between them.

The rearrangement uses TRBV7-8 and TRBJ1-1; no clear D gene. The germline V and J ends were trimmed by 0 bases and 4 bases, with 12 bases remaining between them. The CDR3 is 15 amino acids. CDR1 and CDR2 from the germline V gene are SGHVS and FQNEAQ. This chain's CDR3 is CASSLAEHWITEAFF. CDR3 nucleotide sequence: TGTGCCAGCAGCTTAGCGGAACATTGGATCACTGAAGCTTTCTTT.

The gene calls are TRBV25-1 and TRBJ1-6, with D possibly being TRBD1 (6 bases). The CDR3 extends over 15 amino acids. Germline CDR1 MGHDK, CDR2 SYGVNS. V shed 3 bases and J shed 7 bases, with 13 bases lying between them. The CDR3 here is CASSEGGQSNSPLHF. The CDR3, as DNA: TGTGCCAGCAGTGAGGGGGGGCAGTCCAATTCACCCCTCCACTTT.

The gene calls are TRBV7-2 and TRBJ2-7, with 10 bases that match TRBD1. The germline V gene has CDR1 SGHTA and CDR2 FQGNSA. V lost 5 bases, J lost 4 bases, and 8 bases stayed unmatched. CDR3 length: 15 amino acids. This CDR3 reads CASSSRTGGGYEQYF. The DNA for the CDR3 is TGTGCCAGCAGCAGTCGGACAGGGGGAGGGTACGAGCAGTACTTC.

V is TRBV10-3 and J is TRBJ1-4, with no clear D. The CDR3 has 13 amino acids. Trimming removed 3 bases at V and 8 bases at J, with 10 bases between. In germline, CDR1 is ENHRY, CDR2 SYGVKD. CDR3 bases: TGTGCCATCAGTGACGGCCTCGAGGAAAAACTGTTTTTT. It translates to CAISDGLEEKLFF.

This sequence joins TRBV19 and TRBJ1-1; 7 nucleotides match TRBD1. There are 13 residues in the CDR3. V was pared by 6 bases and J by 5 bases, with 6 bases of the junction left unmatched. Germline loops: CDR1 LNHDA, CDR2 SQIVND (reference sequence). The CDR3 DNA sequence: TGTGCCAGTAGCACGACAGGGCAAACTGAAGCTTTCTTT. This gives the protein CASSTTGQTEAFF. Full variable domain (missing parts from reference TRBV19 and TRBJ1-1): DGGITQSPKYLFRKEGQNVTLSCEQNLNHDAMYWYRQDPGQGLRLIYYSQIVNDFQKGDIAEGYSVSREKKESFPLTVTSAQKNPTAFYLCASSTTGQTEAFFGQGTRLTVV.

The V and J genes are TRBV19 and TRBJ2-3, with TRBD2 matching over 8 bases. The CDR3 is made up of 15 amino acids. With V trimmed by 5 bases and J by 4 bases, 8 bases remained unmatched. Germline V gene data show CDR1 as LNHDA and CDR2 as SQIVND (reference sequence). The CDR3 sequence: CASSSVAGGSDTQYF. DNA for the CDR3: TGTGCCAGTAGTTCAGTTGCGGGAGGTTCAGATACGCAGTATTTT.

V usage is TRBV18 and J usage is TRBJ2-7, with 8 bases matching TRBD1. Germline CDR1 and CDR2: KGHSH and LQKENI. The CDR3 length is 16 residues. The trim removed 0 bases at V and 2 bases at J, leaving 6 bases unmatched. The CDR3, as DNA: TGTGCCAGCTCACCACCGCTCGGGACAGGTCCCTACGAGCAGTACTTC. Its translation is CASSPPLGTGPYEQYF.

This sequence joins TRBV29-1 and TRBJ1-5; 8 bases fit TRBD1. Germline V gene sequence: CDR1 SQVTM, CDR2 ANQGSEA. This CDR3 region has 15 residues. The V and J ends lost 6 bases and 2 bases, in that order; junction bases with no gene match: 9. CDR3 loop: CSVLLDREGNQPQHF. In DNA form, the CDR3 reads TGCAGCGTCCTCCTGGACAGGGAGGGCAATCAGCCCCAGCATTTT.

V usage is TRBV29-1 and J usage is TRBJ1-1, with TRBD1 identical over 8 bases. V shed 5 bases and J 4 bases; nucleotides not matched to a gene: 3. The CDR3 has 12 amino acids. Germline V CDR1 and CDR2: SQVTM, ANQGSEA. CDR3 in DNA: TGCAGCGTTATTGGACAGGGCACTGAAGCTTTCTTT. Translated: CSVIGQGTEAFF.

The chain is built from TRBV7-2 and TRBJ2-5, with D unresolved. The V end lost 0 bases, the J end lost 2 bases, and 10 bases lay between the germline ends. The CDR3 extends over 15 amino acids. CDR1 and CDR2 from the germline V gene are SGHTA and FQGNSA. The CDR3 loop is CASSLAPKKQETQYF. CDR3 DNA: TGTGCCAGCAGCTTAGCCCCAAAAAAACAAGAGACCCAGTACTTC. The variable domain in full, completed from reference TRBV7-2 and TRBJ2-5, reads GAGVSQSPSNKVTEKGKDVELRCDPISGHTALYWYRQSLGQGLEFLIYFQGNSAPDKSGLPSDRFSAERTGGSVSTLTIQRTQQEDSAVYLCASSLAPKKQETQYFGPGTRLLVL.

This sequence joins TRBV2 and TRBJ2-7; 8 positions match TRBD2. The CDR3 runs 14 residues. The trim removed 8 bases at V and 3 bases at J, leaving 9 bases unmatched. Germline CDR1 is SNHLY and CDR2 is FYNNEI. The CDR3: CASAQTGTSYEQYF. The CDR3 DNA is TGTGCCAGCGCACAGACCGGGACTAGCTACGAGCAGTACTTC. Supplemented by reference TRBV2 and TRBJ2-7, the full variable domain reads EPEVTQTPSHQVTQMGQEVILRCVPISNHLYFYWYRQILGQKVEFLVSFYNNEISEKSEIFDDQFSVERPDGSNFTLKIRSTKLEDSAMYFCASAQTGTSYEQYFGPGTRLTVT.